This is a list of T cell receptor beta chains from one sample in a study of shared clonotypes between healthy human individuals. Assay used: immunoSEQ multiplex PCR; TCRdb lists only in-frame clones, some missing. The data contain 450,000 to 600,000 clones, 70% to 80% of them seen just once; the ten biggest clones take up approximately 12%. Specimen: PBMCs. The receptors originated from a woman aged 40 to 55 in good health. Some clones in this sample may be carry-over from other donors' samples. The CDR3 runs from the conserved cysteine through the conserved F or W. The order of the fields is CDR3 protein, J gene, V gene.

CDR3: CASSADSAFNYGYTF
J: TRBJ1-2
V: TRBV11-1

CDR3: CASSPAPGRDYEQYF
J: TRBJ2-7
V: TRBV19

CDR3: CASSLAEPGEKLFF
J: TRBJ1-4
V: TRBV28

CDR3: CASSDRWERVVGELFF
J: TRBJ2-2
V: TRBV2

CDR3: CAREPGQGVNSPLHF
J: TRBJ1-6
V: TRBV2

CDR3: CASSPAWTDSYEQYF
J: TRBJ2-7
V: TRBV6-5

CDR3: CSVGEQETQYF
J: TRBJ2-5
V: TRBV29-1

CDR3: CASRGTFFGYTF
J: TRBJ1-2
V: TRBV27

CDR3: CASSLGQTNTEAFF
J: TRBJ1-1
V: TRBV7-9

CDR3: CSAEGRGIGSRGTDTQYF
J: TRBJ2-3
V: TRBV29-1

CDR3: CASRLHQPQHF
J: TRBJ1-5
V: TRBV12-2

CDR3: CASSFRAPQGPFSGANVLTF
J: TRBJ2-6
V: TRBV27

CDR3: CASSLVVGGLTDTQYF
J: TRBJ2-3
V: TRBV5-6

CDR3: CASSADRVPFYEQYF
J: TRBJ2-7
V: TRBV11-2

CDR3: CASSLSRAGELFF
J: TRBJ2-2
V: TRBV27

CDR3: CASSQDWGVEQFF
J: TRBJ2-1
V: TRBV4-3

CDR3: CASKELQGSQETQYF
J: TRBJ2-5
V: TRBV2

CDR3: CASSLGTRDTGELFF
J: TRBJ2-2
V: TRBV5-4

CDR3: CASSPTSDNEQFF
J: TRBJ2-1
V: TRBV18

CDR3: CASSFQGGAYEQYF
J: TRBJ2-7
V: TRBV27

CDR3: CASSYGGAVQPQHF
J: TRBJ1-5
V: TRBV6-6

CDR3: CASSRSRAEEAFF
J: TRBJ1-1
V: TRBV19

CDR3: CASSLTTTASSGNTIYF
J: TRBJ1-3
V: TRBV7-2

CDR3: CASSTGSGGAFF
J: TRBJ1-1
V: TRBV6-1

CDR3: CASSHEIGPGEKLFF
J: TRBJ1-4
V: TRBV14

CDR3: CASSLVGRGLGGYTF
J: TRBJ1-2
V: TRBV7-8

CDR3: CASRDRGGRDYGYTF
J: TRBJ1-2
V: TRBV28

CDR3: CASSPQGANYGYTF
J: TRBJ1-2
V: TRBV7-2